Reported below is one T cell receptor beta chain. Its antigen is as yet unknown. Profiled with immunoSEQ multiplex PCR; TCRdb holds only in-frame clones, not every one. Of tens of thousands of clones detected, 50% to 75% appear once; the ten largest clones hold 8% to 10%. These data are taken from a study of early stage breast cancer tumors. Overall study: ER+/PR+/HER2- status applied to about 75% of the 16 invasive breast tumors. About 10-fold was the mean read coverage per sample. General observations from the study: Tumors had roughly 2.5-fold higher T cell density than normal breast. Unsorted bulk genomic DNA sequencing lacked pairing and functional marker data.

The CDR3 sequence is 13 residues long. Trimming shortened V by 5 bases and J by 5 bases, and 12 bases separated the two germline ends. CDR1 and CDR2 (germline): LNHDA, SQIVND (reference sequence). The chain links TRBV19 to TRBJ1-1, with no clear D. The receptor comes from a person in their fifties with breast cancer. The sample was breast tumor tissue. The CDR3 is CASSAPLHTEAFF. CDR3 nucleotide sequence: TGTGCCAGTAGTGCCCCCCTCCATACTGAAGCTTTCTTT.